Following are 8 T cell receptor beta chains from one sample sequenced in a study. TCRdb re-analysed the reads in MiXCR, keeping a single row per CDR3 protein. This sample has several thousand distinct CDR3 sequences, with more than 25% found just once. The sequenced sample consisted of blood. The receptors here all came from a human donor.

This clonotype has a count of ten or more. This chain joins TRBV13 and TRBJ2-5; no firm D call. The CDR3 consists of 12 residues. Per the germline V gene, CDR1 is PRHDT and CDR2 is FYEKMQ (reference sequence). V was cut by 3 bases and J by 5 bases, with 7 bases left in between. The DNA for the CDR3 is TGTGCCAGCAGCTTCTCCCGGGAGACCCAGTACTTC. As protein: CASSFSRETQYF.

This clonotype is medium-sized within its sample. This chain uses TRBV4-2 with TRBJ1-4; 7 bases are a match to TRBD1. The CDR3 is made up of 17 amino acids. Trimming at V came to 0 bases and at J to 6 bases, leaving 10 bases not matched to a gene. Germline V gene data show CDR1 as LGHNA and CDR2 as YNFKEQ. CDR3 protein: CASSQDGTQGLDEKLFF. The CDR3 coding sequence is TGTGCCAGCAGCCAAGATGGTACACAGGGGCTTGATGAAAAACTGTTTTTT.

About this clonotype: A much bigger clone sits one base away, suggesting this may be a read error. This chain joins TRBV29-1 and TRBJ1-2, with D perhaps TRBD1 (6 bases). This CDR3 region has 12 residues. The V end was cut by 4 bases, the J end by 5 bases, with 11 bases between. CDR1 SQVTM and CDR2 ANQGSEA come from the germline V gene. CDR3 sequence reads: CSVVSTGYGYTF. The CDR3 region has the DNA TGCAGCGTTGTTAGTACAGGGTATGGCTACACCTTC.

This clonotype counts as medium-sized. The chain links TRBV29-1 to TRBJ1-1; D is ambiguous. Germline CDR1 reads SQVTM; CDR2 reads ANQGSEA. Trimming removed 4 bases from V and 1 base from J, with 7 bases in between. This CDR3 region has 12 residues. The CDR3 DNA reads TGCAGCGTTGCCTACACGAACACTGAAGCTTTCTTT. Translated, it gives CSVAYTNTEAFF.

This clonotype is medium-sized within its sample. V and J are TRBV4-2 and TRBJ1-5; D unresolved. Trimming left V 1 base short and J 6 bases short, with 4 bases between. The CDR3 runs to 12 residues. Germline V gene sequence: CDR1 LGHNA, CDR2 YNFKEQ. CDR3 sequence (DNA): TGTGCCAGCAGCCAAGGAAGTCAGCCCCAGCATTTT. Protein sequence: CASSQGSQPQHF.

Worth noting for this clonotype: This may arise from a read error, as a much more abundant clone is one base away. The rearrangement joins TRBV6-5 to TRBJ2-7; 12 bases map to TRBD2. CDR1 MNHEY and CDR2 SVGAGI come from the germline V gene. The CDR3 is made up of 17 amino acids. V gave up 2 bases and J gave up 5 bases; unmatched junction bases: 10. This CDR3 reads CASSYGVTSGSSHEQYF. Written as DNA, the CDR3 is TGTGCCAGCAGTTACGGAGTGACTAGCGGGAGTAGCCACGAGCAGTACTTC.

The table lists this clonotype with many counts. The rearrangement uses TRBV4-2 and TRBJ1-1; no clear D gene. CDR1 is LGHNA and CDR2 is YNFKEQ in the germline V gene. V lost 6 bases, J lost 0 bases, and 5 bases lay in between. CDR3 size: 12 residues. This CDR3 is CASRSMNTEAFF. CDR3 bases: TGTGCCAGCAGATCCATGAACACTGAAGCTTTCTTT.

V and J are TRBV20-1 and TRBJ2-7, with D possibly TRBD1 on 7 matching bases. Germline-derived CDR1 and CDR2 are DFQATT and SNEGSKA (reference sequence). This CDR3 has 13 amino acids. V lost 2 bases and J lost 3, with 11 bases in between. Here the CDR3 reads CSARSGGSYEQYF. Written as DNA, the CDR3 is TGCAGTGCTAGATCAGGGGGGAGCTACGAGCAGTACTTC.